This T cell receptor beta chain was sequenced for a study of blood T cell repertoires in COVID-19. Whole-study context: Material from acute and convalescent COVID-19 was sourced from the United States, Italy and Spain. PBMCs, B-cell-depleted T cells, or T cells provided the cDNA or gDNA that made up the material.

The repertoire was sequenced with immunoSEQ multiplex PCR; TCRdb's copy has only in-frame clones and lacks some. This table has 200,000 to 300,000 clones, approximately 91% appearing once. Trimming shortened V by 7 bases and J by 0 bases, and 12 bases separated the two germline ends. Germline V gene lookup returns CDR1 LNHDA and CDR2 SQIVND (reference sequence). The CDR3 sequence is 14 residues long. In this sample, this clone turned up once. The V gene is TRBV19, the J gene TRBJ1-1; a possible D gene is TRBD1 (6 bases). This receptor was identified in a woman in her 30s with acute or convalescent COVID-19. The material sequenced was peripheral blood. For the CDR3, the DNA is TGTGCCAGTATTTCGGGGGGCCTGAACACTGAAGCTTTCTTT. Its protein is CASISGGLNTEAFF.